The source of this T cell receptor (beta chain) is a study of T cells in Graves' hyperthyroidism and ophthalmopathy. Researchers took RNA transcripts and amplified the TCR beta CDR3 regions from them. RT-PCR in the first round (using the HTBI primer set) targeted the TCR CDR3. One entry per CDR3 protein results from TCRdb running MiXCR on the multiplex PCR reads. This sample has 600,000 to 700,000 distinct CDR3 sequences, with 45% found just once. As regards this clonotype: What it recognizes is unknown.

Study-level points and caveats: Classification by a 13 V-J model distinguished ophthalmopathy from stable hyperthyroidism.

J lost 9 bases, V lost 5 bases, and 10 bases had no gene match. CDR1 is SEHNR and CDR2 is FQNEAQ in the germline V gene (reference sequence). This CDR3 is built from 14 residues. Criteria for exclusion of patients were uncontrolled infection, other autoimmune disease, pregnancy or lactation. The chain recombines TRBV7-9 with TRBJ2-5; 9 bases are shared with TRBD1. The specimen was peripheral blood or thyroid tissue (not recorded which). The receptor's source is an adult man with Graves' disease, either hyperthyroidism or ophthalmopathy (not recorded which). CDR3 sequence reads: CASSQQGAGQPQYF. Written as DNA, the CDR3 is TGTGCCAGCAGCCAACAGGGGGCCGGTCAGCCCCAGTACTTC.